This section outlines one T cell receptor beta chain sequence together with its context. What it recognizes is unknown. Trimming shortened V by 7 bases and J by 6 bases, and 12 bases separated the two germline ends. CDR1 SQVTM and CDR2 ANQGSEA come from the germline V gene. The CDR3 extends over 11 amino acids. Recipients received nonmyeloablative bone marrow transplants from related graft donors, with transient mixed chimerism. TCRdb's copy holds only in-frame clones and misses some; the assay was immunoSEQ multiplex PCR. Of 84,000 or so clones in the sample, over 85% were seen once. This specimen comes from a study of Tregs in tolerant kidney transplant recipients. Study-wide results and caveats: For some patients, primers changed over time, blocking nucleotide-level comparison.

The chain is built from TRBV29-1 and TRBJ1-1; D uncertain. The specimen was CD4+ T cells from blood (PBMCs), collected 12 months after the transplant. The sequence was obtained from a human patient who received a combined kidney and bone marrow transplant. Some T cells could come from the graft donor. CDR3 coding DNA: TGCAGCGCAAACCTAGTGTCTGAAGCTTTCTTT. As protein: CSANLVSEAFF.